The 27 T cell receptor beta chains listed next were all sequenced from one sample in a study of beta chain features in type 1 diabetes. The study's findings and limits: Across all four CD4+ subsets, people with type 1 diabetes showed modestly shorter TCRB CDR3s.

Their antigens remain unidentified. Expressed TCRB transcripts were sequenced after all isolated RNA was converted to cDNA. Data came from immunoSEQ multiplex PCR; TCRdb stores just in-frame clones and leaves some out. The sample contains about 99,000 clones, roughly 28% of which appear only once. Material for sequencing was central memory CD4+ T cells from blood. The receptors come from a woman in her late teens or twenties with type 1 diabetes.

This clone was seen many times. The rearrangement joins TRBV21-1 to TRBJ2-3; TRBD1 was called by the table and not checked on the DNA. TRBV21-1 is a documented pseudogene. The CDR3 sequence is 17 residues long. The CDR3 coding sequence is TGTGCCAGCAGCCTTTTAGAGGACAATGGTGGCACAGATACGCAGTATTTT. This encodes CASSLLEDNGGTDTQYF.

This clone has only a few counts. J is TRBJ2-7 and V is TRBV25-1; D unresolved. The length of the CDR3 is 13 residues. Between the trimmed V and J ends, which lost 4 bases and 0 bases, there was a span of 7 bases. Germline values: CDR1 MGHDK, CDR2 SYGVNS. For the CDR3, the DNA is TGTGCCAGCAGTGCCGCGAGCTCCTACGAGCAGTACTTC. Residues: CASSAASSYEQYF.

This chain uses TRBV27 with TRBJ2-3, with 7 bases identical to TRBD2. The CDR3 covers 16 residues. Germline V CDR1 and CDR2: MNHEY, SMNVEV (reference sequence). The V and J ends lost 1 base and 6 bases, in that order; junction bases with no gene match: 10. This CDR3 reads CASSLFGGELGDTQYF. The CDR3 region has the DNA TGTGCCAGCAGTTTATTTGGGGGGGAACTGGGGGATACGCAGTATTTT.

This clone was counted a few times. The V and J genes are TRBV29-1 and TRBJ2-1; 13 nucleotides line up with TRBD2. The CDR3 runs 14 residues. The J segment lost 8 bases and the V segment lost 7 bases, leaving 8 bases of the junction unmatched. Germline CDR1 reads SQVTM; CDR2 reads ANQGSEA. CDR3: CSATSGRAGDEQFF. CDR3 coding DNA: TGCAGCGCTACTAGCGGGAGGGCCGGGGATGAGCAGTTCTTC.

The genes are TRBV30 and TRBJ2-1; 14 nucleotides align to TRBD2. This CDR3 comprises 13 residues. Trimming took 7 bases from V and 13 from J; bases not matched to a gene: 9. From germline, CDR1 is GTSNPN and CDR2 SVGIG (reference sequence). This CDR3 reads CALGLAGAHYQFF. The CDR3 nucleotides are TGTGCCTTGGGACTAGCGGGAGCGCACTACCAGTTCTTC.

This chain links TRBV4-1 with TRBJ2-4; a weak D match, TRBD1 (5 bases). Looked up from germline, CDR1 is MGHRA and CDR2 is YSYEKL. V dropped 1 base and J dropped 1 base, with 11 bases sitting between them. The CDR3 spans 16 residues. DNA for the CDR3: TGCGCCAGCAGCCAAGGGGGCCCTGGGGCCAAAAACATTCAGTACTTC. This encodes CASSQGGPGAKNIQYF.

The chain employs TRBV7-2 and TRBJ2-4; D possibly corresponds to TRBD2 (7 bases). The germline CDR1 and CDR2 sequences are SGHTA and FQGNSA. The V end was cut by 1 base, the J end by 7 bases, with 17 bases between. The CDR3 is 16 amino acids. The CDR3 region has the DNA TGTGCCAGCAGCTTAGTGGGGGGGCGCGTGGGTAACATTCAGTACTTC. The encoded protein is CASSLVGGRVGNIQYF.

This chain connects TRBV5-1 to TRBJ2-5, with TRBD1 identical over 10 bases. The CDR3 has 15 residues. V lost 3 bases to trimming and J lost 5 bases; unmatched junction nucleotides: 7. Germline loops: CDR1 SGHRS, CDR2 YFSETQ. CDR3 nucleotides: TGCGCCAGCAGCTCCGGGACAGGGGTAACGGAGACCCAGTACTTC. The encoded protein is CASSSGTGVTETQYF.

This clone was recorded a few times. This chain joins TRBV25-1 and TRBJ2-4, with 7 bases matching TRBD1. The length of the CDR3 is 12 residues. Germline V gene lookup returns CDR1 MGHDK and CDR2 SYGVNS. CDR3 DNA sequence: TGTGCTACTCGACAGGGAGAGAGCATTCAGTACTTC. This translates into CATRQGESIQYF.

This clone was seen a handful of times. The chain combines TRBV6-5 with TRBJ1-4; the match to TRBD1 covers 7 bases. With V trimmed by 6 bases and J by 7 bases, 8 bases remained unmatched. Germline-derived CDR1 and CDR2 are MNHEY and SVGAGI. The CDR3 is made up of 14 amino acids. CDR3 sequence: CASSDRAGFEKLFF. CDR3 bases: TGTGCCAGCAGCGACAGGGCGGGTTTTGAAAAACTGTTTTTT.

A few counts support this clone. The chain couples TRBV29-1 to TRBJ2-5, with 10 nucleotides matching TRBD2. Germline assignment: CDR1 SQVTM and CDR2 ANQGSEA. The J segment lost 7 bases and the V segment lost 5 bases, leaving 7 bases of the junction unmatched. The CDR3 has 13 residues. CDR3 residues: CSVRSGRAGTQYF. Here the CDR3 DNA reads TGCAGCGTTAGGAGCGGGAGGGCCGGGACCCAGTACTTC.

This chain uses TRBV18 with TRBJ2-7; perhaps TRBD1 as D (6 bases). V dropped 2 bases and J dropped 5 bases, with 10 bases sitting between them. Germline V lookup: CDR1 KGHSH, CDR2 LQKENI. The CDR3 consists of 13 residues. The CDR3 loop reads CASSPTTGNEQYV. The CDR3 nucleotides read TGTGCCAGCTCACCAACAACAGGGAACGAGCAGTACGTC.

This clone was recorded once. The CDR3 is CASRKGFYSNQPQHF. CDR3 DNA: TGTGCCAGCAGAAAGGGGTTTTATAGCAATCAGCCCCAGCATTTT. This chain joins TRBV6-5 and TRBJ1-5; a weak D match, TRBD1 (5 bases). Germline lookup yields CDR1 MNHEY and CDR2 SVGAGI. V dropped 6 bases and J dropped 0 bases, with 12 bases sitting between them. The CDR3 extends over 15 amino acids.

The CDR3: CASSHRGAGANVLTF. CDR3 coding DNA: TGTGCCAGCAGCCACAGGGGGGCTGGGGCCAACGTCCTGACTTTC. J is TRBJ2-6 and V is TRBV16; a weak D match, TRBD1 (7 bases). In germline, CDR1 is KGHSY, CDR2 FQNENV. V lost 3 bases and J lost 2, with 8 bases in between. The CDR3 contains 15 residues.

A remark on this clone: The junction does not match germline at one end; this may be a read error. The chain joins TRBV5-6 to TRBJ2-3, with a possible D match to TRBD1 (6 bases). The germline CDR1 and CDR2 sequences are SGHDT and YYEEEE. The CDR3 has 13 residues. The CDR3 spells CASSLDWTDTQYF. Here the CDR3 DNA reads TGTGCCAGCAGCTTGGATTGGACAGATACGCAGTACTTT.

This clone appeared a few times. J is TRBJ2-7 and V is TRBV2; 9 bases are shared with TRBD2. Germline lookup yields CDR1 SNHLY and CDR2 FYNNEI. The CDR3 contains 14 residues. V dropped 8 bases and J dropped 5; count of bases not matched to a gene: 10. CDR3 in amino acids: CASRRASGTDEQYF. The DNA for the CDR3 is TGTGCCAGCCGTAGAGCTAGCGGGACGGACGAGCAGTACTTC.

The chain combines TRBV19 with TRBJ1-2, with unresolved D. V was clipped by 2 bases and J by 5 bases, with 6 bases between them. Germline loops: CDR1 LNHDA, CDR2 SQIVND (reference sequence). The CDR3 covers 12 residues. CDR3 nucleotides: TGTGCCAGTAGTATATCAACATATGGCTACACCTTC. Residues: CASSISTYGYTF.

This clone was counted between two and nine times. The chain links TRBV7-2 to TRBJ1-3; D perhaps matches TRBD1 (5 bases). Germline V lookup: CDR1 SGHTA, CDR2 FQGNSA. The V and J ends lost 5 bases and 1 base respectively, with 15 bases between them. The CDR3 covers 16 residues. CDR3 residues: CASSPGTPTSGNTIYF. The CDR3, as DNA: TGTGCCAGCAGCCCGGGGACTCCAACGTCTGGAAACACCATATATTTT. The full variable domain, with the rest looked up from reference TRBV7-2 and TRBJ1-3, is GAGVSQSPSNKVTEKGKDVELRCDPISGHTALYWYRQSLGQGLEFLIYFQGNSAPDKSGLPSDRFSAERTGGSVSTLTIQRTQQEDSAVYLCASSPGTPTSGNTIYFGEGSWLTVV.

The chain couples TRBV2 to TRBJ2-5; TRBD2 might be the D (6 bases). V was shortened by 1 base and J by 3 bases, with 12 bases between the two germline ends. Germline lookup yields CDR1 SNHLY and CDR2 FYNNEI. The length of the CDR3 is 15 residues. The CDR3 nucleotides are TGTGCCAGCAGTGAAGTGGTGGCGGGAAAAGAGACCCAGTACTTC. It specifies CASSEVVAGKETQYF.

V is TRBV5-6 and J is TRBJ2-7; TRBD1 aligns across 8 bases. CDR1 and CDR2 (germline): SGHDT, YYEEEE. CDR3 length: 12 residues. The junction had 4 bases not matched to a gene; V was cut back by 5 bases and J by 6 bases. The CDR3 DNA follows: TGTGCCAGCAGTTTCGGACAGGGCGAGCAGTACTTC. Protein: CASSFGQGEQYF.

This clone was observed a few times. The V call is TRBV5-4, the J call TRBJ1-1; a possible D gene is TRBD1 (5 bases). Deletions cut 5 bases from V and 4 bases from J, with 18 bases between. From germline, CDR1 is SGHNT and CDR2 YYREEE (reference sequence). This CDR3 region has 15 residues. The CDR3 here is CASRTGGLIGTEAFF. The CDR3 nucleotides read TGTGCCAGCAGAACAGGAGGGCTAATCGGCACTGAAGCTTTCTTT.

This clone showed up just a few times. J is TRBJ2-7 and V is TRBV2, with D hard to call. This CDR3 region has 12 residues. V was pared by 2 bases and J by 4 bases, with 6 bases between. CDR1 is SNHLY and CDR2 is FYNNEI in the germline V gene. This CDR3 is CASSEIRYEQYF. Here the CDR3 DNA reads TGTGCCAGCAGTGAAATTAGATACGAGCAGTACTTC.

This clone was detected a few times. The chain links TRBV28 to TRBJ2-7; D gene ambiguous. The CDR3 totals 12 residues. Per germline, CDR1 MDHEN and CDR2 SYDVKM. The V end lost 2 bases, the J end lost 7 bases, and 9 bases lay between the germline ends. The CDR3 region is CASSLKRHEQYF. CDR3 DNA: TGTGCCAGCAGTTTAAAACGACATGAGCAGTACTTC.

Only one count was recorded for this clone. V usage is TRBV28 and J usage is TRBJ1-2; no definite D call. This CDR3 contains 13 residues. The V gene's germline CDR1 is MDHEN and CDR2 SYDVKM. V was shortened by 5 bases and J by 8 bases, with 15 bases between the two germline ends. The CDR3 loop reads CASSPGLNEGYTF. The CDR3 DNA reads TGTGCCAGCAGTCCCGGGTTGAACGAGGGCTACACCTTC.

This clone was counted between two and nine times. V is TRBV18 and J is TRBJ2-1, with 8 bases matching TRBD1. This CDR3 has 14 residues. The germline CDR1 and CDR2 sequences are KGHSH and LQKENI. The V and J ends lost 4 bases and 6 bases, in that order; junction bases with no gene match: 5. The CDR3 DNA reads TGTGCCAGCTCACTCGGACAGGGAGGCAATGAGCAGTTCTTC. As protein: CASSLGQGGNEQFF.

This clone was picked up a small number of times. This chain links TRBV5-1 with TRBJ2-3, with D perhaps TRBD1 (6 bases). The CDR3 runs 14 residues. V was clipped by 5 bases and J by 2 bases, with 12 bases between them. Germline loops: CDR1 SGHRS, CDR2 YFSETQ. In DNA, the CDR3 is TGCGCCAGCAGGGCCGACAGGAACACAGATACGCAGTATTTT. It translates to CASRADRNTDTQYF.

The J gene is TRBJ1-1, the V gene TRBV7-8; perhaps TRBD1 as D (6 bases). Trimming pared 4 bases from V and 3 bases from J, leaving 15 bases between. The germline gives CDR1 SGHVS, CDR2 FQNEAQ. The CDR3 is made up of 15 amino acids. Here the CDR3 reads CASSSHRVPDTEAFF. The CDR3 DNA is TGTGCCAGCAGCTCCCACAGGGTTCCTGACACTGAAGCTTTCTTT.